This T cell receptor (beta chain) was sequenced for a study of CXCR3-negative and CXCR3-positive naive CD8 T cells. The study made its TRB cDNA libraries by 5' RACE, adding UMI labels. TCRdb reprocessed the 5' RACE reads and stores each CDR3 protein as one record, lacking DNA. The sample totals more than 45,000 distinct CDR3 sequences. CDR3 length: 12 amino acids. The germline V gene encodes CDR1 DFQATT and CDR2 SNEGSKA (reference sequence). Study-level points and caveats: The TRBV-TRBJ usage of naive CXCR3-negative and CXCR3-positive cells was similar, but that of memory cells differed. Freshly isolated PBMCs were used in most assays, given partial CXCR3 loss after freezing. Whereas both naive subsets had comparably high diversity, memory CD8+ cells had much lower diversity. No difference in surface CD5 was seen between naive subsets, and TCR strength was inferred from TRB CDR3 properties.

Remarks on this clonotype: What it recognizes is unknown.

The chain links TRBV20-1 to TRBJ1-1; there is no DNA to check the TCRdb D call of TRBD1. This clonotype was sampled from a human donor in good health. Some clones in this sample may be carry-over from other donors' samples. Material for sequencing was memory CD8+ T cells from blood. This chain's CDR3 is CSAVGGPTEAFF.